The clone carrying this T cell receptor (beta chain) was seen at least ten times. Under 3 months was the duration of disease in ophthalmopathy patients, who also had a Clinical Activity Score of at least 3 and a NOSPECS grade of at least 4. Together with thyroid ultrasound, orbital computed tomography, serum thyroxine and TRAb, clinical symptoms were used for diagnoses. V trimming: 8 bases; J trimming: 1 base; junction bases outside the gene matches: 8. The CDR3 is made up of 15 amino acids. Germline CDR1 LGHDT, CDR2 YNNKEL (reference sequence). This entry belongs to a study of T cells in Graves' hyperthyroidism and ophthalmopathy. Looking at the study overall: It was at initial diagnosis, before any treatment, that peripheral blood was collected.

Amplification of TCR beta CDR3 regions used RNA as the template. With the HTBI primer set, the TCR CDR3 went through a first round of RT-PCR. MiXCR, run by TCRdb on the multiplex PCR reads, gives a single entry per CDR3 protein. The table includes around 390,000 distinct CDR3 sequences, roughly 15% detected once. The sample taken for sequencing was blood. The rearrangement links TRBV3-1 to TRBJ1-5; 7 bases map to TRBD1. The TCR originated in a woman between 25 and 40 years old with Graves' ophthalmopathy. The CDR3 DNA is TGTGCCAGCCGTCGAACAGGGGACAGCAATCAGCCCCAGCATTTT. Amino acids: CASRRTGDSNQPQHF.